This TCR beta chain was captured by sequencing in a study of cytomegalovirus exposure and HLA in healthy donors. As for this clone: The antigen remains unidentified.

The PCR used 60 Vbeta and 13 Jbeta primers. Authors' analysis steps: A later analysis tallied some 80 million unique TCR beta chains, about 11 million of them shared. Measured with immunoSEQ multiplex PCR; TCRdb has only the in-frame clones, and not every one. V, J and clone size are taken as reported in that table, and D and trimming were inferred from the DNA itself. The sample data list 200,000 or so clones. Overall study findings and caveats: Follow-up analysis later connected one missense variant in DCLRE1C with trimming of TCR beta V- and J-genes. TCR sequences were mostly rare, though some public TCRs occurred in many donors.

This CDR3 region has 11 residues. The V end lost 6 bases, the J end lost 3 bases, and 8 bases lay between the germline ends. The V gene's germline CDR1 is SQVTM and CDR2 ANQGSEA. It was healthy bone marrow donors who served as donors. This chain connects TRBV29-1 to TRBJ1-2, with D perhaps TRBD1 (5 bases). The sequence derives from a boy aged 10-17 years in good health and CMV-seronegative. Sequencing was performed on PBMCs. The CDR3 nucleotides are TGCAGCGTCGGGACTGACTATGGCTACACCTTC. Translated, it gives CSVGTDYGYTF.